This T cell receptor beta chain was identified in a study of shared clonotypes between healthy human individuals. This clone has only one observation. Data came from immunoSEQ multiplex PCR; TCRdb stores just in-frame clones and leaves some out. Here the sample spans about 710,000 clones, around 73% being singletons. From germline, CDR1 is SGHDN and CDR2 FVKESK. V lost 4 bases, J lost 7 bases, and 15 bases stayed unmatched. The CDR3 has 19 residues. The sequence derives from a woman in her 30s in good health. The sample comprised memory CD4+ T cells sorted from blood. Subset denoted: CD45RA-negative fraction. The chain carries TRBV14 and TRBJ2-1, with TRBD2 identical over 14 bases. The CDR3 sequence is CASSRRGRGLAGVGNEQFF. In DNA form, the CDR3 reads TGTGCCAGCAGCCGAAGGGGCCGGGGACTAGCGGGAGTAGGGAATGAGCAGTTCTTC.